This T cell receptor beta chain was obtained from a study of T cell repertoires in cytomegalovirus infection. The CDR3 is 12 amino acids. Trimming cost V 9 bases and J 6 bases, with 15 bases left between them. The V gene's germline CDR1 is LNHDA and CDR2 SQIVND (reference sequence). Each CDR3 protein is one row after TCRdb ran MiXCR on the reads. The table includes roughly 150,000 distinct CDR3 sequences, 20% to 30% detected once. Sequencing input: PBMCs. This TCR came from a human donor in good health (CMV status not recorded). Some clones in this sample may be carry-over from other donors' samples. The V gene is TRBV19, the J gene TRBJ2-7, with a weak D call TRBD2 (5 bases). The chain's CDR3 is CASSFGVGEQYF. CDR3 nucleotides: TGTGCCAGCAGTTTCGGGGTAGGCGAGCAGTACTTC.